The 6 T cell receptor beta chains reported below all come from one sample, sequenced in a study of blood T cells in healthy people across ages. With a J-beta primer mix and a sample-barcoded 5' primer, a second PCR ran about 7 to 11 cycles. TCRdb passed the 5' RACE reads through MiXCR, listing each CDR3 protein once. The sample carries hundreds of thousands of distinct CDR3 sequences, 22% recorded once. Sample: blood. Every receptor here comes from a man between 65 and 79 years old in good health.

This clonotype occurred a few times. V is TRBV12-3 or TRBV12-4 and J is TRBJ2-5, with D tentatively TRBD2 (6 bases). Gene TRBJ2-7 matches the end of the DNA better, so the J call may be wrong. The CDR3 sequence is 14 residues long. CDR3 protein: CASSSKGLHYEQYV. CDR3 in DNA: TGTGCCAGCAGTTCAAAGGGACTGCACTACGAGCAGTACGTC.

This clonotype was seen a handful of times. The chain joins TRBV5-5 to TRBJ2-5; D not resolved. Germline CDR1 reads SGHKS; CDR2 reads YYEKEE (reference sequence). Trimming removed 0 bases at V and 4 bases at J, with 10 bases between. The CDR3 has 14 amino acids. CDR3 protein: CASSLGPVAETQYF. The CDR3 DNA sequence: TGTGCCAGCAGCTTGGGACCAGTCGCAGAGACCCAGTACTTC.

At least ten counts were recorded for this clonotype. The rearrangement joins TRBV29-1 to TRBJ1-3; 7 bases fit TRBD1. Trimming took 7 bases from V and 3 from J; bases not matched to a gene: 9. Germline values: CDR1 SQVTM, CDR2 ANQGSEA. CDR3 length equals 14 residues. As DNA, the CDR3 is TGCAGCGCGAACCGGGACAGAGGTGGAAACACCATATATTTT. It yields the protein CSANRDRGGNTIYF.

The chain links TRBV29-1 to TRBJ2-5; D possibly corresponds to TRBD2 (6 bases). Matching the DNA end better, TRBJ2-7 makes the J call doubtful. This CDR3 is 11 amino acids long. The germline V gene encodes CDR1 SQVTM and CDR2 ANQGSEA. CDR3 loop: CSVFRGGEQYF. The CDR3, as DNA: TGCAGCGTTTTCCGGGGAGGCGAGCAGTACTTC.

The table lists this clonotype with a few counts. V gene TRBV20-1 combines with J gene TRBJ2-1; 13 bases fit TRBD2. V was pared by 1 base and J by 6 bases, with 9 bases of the junction left unmatched. Looked up from germline, CDR1 is DFQATT and CDR2 is SNEGSKA (reference sequence). This CDR3 is 17 amino acids long. DNA for the CDR3: TGCAGTGCTAGAGTCTTCACTAGCGGGAGGGCCTTCAATGAGCAGTTCTTC. Translation: CSARVFTSGRAFNEQFF.

The table lists this clonotype with a few counts. V and J are TRBV5-5 and TRBJ1-5; D is possibly TRBD1 (6 bases). The germline V and J ends were trimmed by 4 bases and 0 bases, with 23 bases remaining between them. Germline assignment: CDR1 SGHKS and CDR2 YYEKEE (reference sequence). This CDR3 is built from 19 residues. The CDR3 coding sequence is TGTGCCAGCAGCGGGAGACAGGTCGGTTACAGCCCTAGCAATCAGCCCCAGCATTTT. Protein product: CASSGRQVGYSPSNQPQHF.